The 10 T cell receptor beta chains below all came from one sample that was sequenced in a study of human T cells and chemical hapten exposure. Time point defined: pre-sensitization, week 0. Indicated treatment: therapeutic diphenylcyclopropenone sensitization with weekly scalp DPC. MiXCR, applied by TCRdb to the RACE reads, yields one record per CDR3 protein. The sample lists some 300,000 distinct CDR3 sequences, 5% to 6.5% occurring once. This specimen was whole blood, taken in connection with sensitization to the hapten diphenylcyclopropenone (DPC). These receptors originate from a woman younger than 35 with alopecia areata. Some clones in this sample may be carry-over from other donors' samples.

This clonotype was picked up a small number of times. This chain links TRBV7-9 with TRBJ1-2; D unclear. CDR3 length: 16 residues. In germline, CDR1 is SEHNR, CDR2 FQNEAQ (reference sequence). Trimming removed 1 base at V and 3 bases at J, with 15 bases between. The chain's CDR3 is CASSLEPPKADYGYTF. DNA for the CDR3: TGTGCCAGCAGCTTAGAACCCCCGAAGGCAGACTATGGCTACACCTTC.

This clonotype was picked up a small number of times. CDR3 residues: CASSLFRGVPGNTIYF. CDR3 in DNA: TGTGCCAGCAGCTTATTTCGGGGAGTCCCTGGAAACACCATATATTTT. This chain uses TRBV7-9 with TRBJ1-3; D gene ambiguous. CDR3 length: 16 residues. Germline values: CDR1 SEHNR, CDR2 FQNEAQ (reference sequence). With 2 bases removed from V and 2 bases from J, the gap between germline ends came to 13 bases.

Many counts were recorded for this clonotype. The chain joins TRBV27 to TRBJ1-1, with D maybe TRBD1 (5 bases). Trimming removed 6 bases from V and 6 bases from J, with 17 bases in between. Germline CDR1 is MNHEY and CDR2 is SMNVEV (reference sequence). The CDR3 loop spans 14 amino acids. This CDR3 is CASRSLSREPEAFF. In nucleotides, the CDR3 is TGTGCCAGCAGGTCCCTTTCCAGGGAACCTGAAGCTTTCTTT.

The chain combines TRBV15 with TRBJ2-1, with TRBD2 identical over 9 bases. The V segment lost 6 bases and the J segment 10 bases; nucleotides outside the gene matches: 13. Germline V lookup: CDR1 LNHNV, CDR2 YYDKDF (reference sequence). This CDR3 is built from 15 residues. CDR3 residues: CATSFAAGGPREQFF. CDR3 coding DNA: TGTGCCACCAGTTTCGCGGCGGGGGGGCCCCGCGAGCAGTTCTTC.

The sample holds many counts of this clonotype. The V call is TRBV29-1, the J call TRBJ1-1; D is possibly TRBD1 (5 bases). The CDR3 extends over 12 amino acids. Germline V gene lookup returns CDR1 SQVTM and CDR2 ANQGSEA. The V end lost 7 bases, the J end lost 0 bases, and 9 bases lay between the germline ends. The CDR3 DNA reads TGCAGCGGCCGGGACCTGAACACTGAAGCTTTCTTT. It yields the protein CSGRDLNTEAFF.

Only a few counts were recorded for this clonotype. J is TRBJ1-1 and V is TRBV10-3; D is perhaps TRBD1 (5 bases). The V gene lost 3 bases and the J gene lost 4 bases, with 9 bases spanning the gap. Germline-derived CDR1 and CDR2 are ENHRY and SYGVKD. CDR3 size: 13 residues. CDR3 bases: TGTGCCATCAGTGACGTGGGGACCACTGAAGCTTTCTTT. Translation gives CAISDVGTTEAFF.

In this sample, this clonotype turned up a few times. J is TRBJ2-7 and V is TRBV7-9; TRBD1 matches 9 bases. CDR1 SEHNR and CDR2 FQNEAQ come from the germline V gene (reference sequence). Trimming removed 3 bases from V and 1 base from J; junction bases left unmatched: 4. This CDR3 is built from 15 residues. CDR3 loop: CASSFPGTGSYEQYF. The CDR3 bases are TGTGCCAGCAGCTTCCCCGGGACAGGGTCCTACGAGCAGTACTTC.

This rearrangement joins TRBV4-3 to TRBJ2-3; 9 positions match TRBD1. This CDR3 region has 19 residues. With V trimmed by 0 bases and J by 3 bases, 13 bases remained unmatched. Germline assignment: CDR1 LGHNA and CDR2 YSLEER. Written as DNA, the CDR3 is TGCGCCAGCAGCCAAGATATCAATTGGAGGACAGGGGTGACAGATACGCAGTATTTT. Its protein product is CASSQDINWRTGVTDTQYF.

This clonotype was observed a few times. The genes are TRBV15 and TRBJ1-4; D remains ambiguous. Looked up from germline, CDR1 is LNHNV and CDR2 is YYDKDF (reference sequence). Trimming pared 0 bases from V and 0 bases from J, leaving 11 bases between. CDR3 length: 17 residues. The CDR3 sequence: CATSRDPEATTNEKLFF. The CDR3 nucleotides are TGTGCCACCAGCAGAGATCCCGAGGCCACAACTAATGAAAAACTGTTTTTT.

This clonotype was counted ten times or more. J is TRBJ2-2 and V is TRBV29-1, with a tentative D call TRBD1 (6 bases). This CDR3 has 11 residues. The V gene lost 6 bases and the J gene lost 8 bases, with 10 bases spanning the gap. The germline gives CDR1 SQVTM, CDR2 ANQGSEA. The CDR3 spells CSVADRGELFF. CDR3 DNA sequence: TGCAGCGTCGCAGACAGGGGGGAGCTGTTTTTT.